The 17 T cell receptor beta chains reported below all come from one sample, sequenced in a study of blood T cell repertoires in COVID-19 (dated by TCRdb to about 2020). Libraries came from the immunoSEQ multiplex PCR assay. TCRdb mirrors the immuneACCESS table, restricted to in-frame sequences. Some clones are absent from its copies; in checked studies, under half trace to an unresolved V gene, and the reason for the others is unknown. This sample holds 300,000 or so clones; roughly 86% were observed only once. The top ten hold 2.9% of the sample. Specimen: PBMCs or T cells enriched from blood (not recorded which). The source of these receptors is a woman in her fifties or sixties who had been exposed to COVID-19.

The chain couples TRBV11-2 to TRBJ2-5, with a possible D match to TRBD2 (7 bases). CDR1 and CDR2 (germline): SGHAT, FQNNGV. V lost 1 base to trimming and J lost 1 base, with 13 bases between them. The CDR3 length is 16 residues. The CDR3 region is CASSLAGGRVQETQYF. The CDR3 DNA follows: TGTGCCAGCAGCTTAGCGGGGGGCCGGGTCCAAGAGACCCAGTACTTC.

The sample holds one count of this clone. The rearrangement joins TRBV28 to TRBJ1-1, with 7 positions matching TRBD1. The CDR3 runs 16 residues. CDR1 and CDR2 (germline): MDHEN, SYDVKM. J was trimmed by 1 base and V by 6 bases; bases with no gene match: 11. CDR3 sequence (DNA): TGTGCCAGCAGCGAAAGACAGGGTTGGGGGAACACTGAAGCTTTCTTT. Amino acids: CASSERQGWGNTEAFF.

In nucleotides, the CDR3 is TGTGCCAGCAGCCGATTGGCGACAGGCGAGCAGTACTTC. The encoded protein is CASSRLATGEQYF. The chain has TRBV3-1 (or the pseudogene TRBV3-2) and TRBJ2-7; D is perhaps TRBD1 (6 bases). This CDR3 comprises 13 residues. Germline V gives CDR1 LGHDT, CDR2 YNNKEL (reference sequence). The germline V and J ends were trimmed by 4 bases and 6 bases, with 13 bases remaining between them.

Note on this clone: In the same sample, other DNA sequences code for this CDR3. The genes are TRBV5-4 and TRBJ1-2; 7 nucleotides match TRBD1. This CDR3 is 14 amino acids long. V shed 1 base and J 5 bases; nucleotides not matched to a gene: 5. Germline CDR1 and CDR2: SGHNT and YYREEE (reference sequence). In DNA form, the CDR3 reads TGTGCCAGCAGCTTGAGGGCAGGGGGATATGGCTACACCTTC. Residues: CASSLRAGGYGYTF. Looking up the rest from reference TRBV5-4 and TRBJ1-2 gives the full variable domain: ETGVTQSPTHLIKTRGQQVTLRCSSQSGHNTVSWYQQALGQGPQFIFQYYREEENGRGNFPPRFSGLQFPNYSSELNVNALELDDSALYLCASSLRAGGYGYTFGSGTRLTVV.

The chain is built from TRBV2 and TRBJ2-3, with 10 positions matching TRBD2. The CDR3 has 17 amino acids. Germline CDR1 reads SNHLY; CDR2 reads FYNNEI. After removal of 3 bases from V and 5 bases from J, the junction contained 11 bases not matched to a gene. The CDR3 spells CASSDVGLAGDLDTQYF. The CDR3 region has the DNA TGTGCCAGCAGTGATGTAGGCCTAGCGGGGGATCTAGATACGCAGTATTTT.

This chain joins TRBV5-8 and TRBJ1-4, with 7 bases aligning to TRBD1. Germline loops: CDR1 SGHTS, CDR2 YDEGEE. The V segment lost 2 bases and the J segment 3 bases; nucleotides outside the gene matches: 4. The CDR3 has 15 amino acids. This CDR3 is CASSFLGQSNEKLFF. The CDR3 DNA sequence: TGTGCCAGCAGCTTTTTGGGACAGTCTAATGAAAAACTGTTTTTT.

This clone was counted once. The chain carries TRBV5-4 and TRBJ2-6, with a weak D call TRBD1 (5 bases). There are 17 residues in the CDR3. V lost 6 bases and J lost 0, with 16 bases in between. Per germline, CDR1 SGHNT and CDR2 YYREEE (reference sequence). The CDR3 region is CASKPGQAVSGANVLTF. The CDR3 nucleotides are TGTGCCAGCAAGCCAGGGCAGGCAGTCTCTGGGGCCAACGTCCTGACTTTC.

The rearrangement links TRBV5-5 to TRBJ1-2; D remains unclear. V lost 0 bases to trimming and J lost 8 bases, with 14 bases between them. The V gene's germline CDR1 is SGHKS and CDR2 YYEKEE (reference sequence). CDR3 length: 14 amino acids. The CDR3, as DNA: TGTGCCAGCAGCTTGGGCGGTGGATTGGCGGGCTACACCTTC. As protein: CASSLGGGLAGYTF.

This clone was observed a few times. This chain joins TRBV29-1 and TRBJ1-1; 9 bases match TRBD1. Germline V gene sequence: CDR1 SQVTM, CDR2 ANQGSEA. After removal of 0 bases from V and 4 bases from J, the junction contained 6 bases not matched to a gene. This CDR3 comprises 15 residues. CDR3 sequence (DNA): TGCAGCGTTGAAGAGAGGGACAGGGAGGGCACTGAAGCTTTCTTT. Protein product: CSVEERDREGTEAFF. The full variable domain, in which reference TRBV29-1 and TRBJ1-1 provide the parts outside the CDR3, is SAVISQKPSRDICQRGTSLTIQCQVDSQVTMMFWYRQQPGQSLTLIATANQGSEATYESGFVIDKFPISRPNLTFSTLTVSNMSPEDSSIYLCSVEERDREGTEAFFGQGTRLTVV.

The CDR3 reads CASAGQGVPGELFF. The CDR3 bases are TGTGCCAGCGCGGGACAGGGGGTACCCGGGGAGCTGTTTTTT. V is TRBV2 and J is TRBJ2-2, with TRBD1 matching over 11 bases. In germline, CDR1 is SNHLY, CDR2 FYNNEI. The V segment lost 8 bases and the J segment 6 bases; nucleotides outside the gene matches: 5. The CDR3 extends over 14 amino acids.

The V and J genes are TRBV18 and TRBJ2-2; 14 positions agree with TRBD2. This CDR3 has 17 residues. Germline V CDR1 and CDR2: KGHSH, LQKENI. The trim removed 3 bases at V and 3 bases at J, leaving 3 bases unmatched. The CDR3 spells CASSPTSGGADTGELFF. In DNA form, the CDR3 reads TGTGCCAGCTCACCGACTAGCGGGGGGGCCGACACCGGGGAGCTGTTTTTT.

This CDR3 reads CAITQSGDQPQHF. The CDR3 nucleotides are TGTGCCATCACCCAATCGGGAGATCAGCCCCAGCATTTT. This rearrangement joins TRBV10-3 to TRBJ1-5; unclear D gene. This CDR3 is 13 amino acids long. CDR1 ENHRY and CDR2 SYGVKD come from the germline V gene. V lost 7 bases to trimming and J lost 5 bases, with 12 bases between them.

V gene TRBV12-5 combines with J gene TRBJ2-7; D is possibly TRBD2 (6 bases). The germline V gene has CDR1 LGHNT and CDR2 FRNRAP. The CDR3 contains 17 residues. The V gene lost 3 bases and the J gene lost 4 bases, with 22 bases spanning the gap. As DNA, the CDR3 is TGTGCTAGTGGTTTAGGGCTCTACGGGGGATCCCCTTACGAGCAGTACTTC. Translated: CASGLGLYGGSPYEQYF.

The CDR3 nucleotides read TGTGCCAGCAGCCGACAGGCCAACACCGGGGAGCTGTTTTTT. This gives the protein CASSRQANTGELFF. The chain employs TRBV3-1 (or the pseudogene TRBV3-2) and TRBJ2-2; tentative D call: TRBD1 (6 bases). Trimming stripped 4 bases from V and 2 bases from J, with 8 bases between. This CDR3 contains 14 residues. Per the germline V gene, CDR1 is LGHDT and CDR2 is YNNKEL (reference sequence).

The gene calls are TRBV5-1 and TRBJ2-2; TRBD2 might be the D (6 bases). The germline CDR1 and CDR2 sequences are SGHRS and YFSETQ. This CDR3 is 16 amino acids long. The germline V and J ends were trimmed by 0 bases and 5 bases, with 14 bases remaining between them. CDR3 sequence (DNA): TGCGCCAGCAGCTTGGCTGTGGGCAGCGGGACCGGGGAGCTGTTTTTT. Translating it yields CASSLAVGSGTGELFF.

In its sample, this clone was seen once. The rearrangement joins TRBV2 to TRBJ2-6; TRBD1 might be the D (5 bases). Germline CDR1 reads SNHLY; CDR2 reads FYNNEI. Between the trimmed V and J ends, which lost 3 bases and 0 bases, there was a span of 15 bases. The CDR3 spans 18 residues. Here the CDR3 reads CASSDLGRVASGANVLTF. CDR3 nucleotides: TGTGCCAGCAGTGATCTCGGCAGGGTTGCCTCTGGGGCCAACGTCCTGACTTTC.

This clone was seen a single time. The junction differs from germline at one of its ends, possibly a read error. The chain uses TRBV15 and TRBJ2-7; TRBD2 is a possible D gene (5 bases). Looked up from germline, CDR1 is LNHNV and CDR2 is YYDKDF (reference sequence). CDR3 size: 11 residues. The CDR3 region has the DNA TGTGCCACCAGCAGAGATCTAGACTACCACTTC. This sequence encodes CATSRDLDYHF.